The text below deals with one T cell receptor (beta chain). The data originate from a study of technical replicates of blood from a handful of donors. Libraries were prepared by immunoSEQ multiplex PCR; TCRdb keeps only in-frame clonotypes and omits some of them. Of fewer than 100,000 clones listed, approximately 97% are singletons. Germline loops: CDR1 GTSNPN, CDR2 SVGIG (reference sequence). The CDR3 loop spans 14 amino acids. The V segment lost 2 bases and the J segment 3 bases; nucleotides outside the gene matches: 6. The chain is built from TRBV30 and TRBJ2-7; 8 bases are shared with TRBD2. The source is a human donor in good health. Sequences were obtained from T cells isolated from PBMCs. The CDR3 DNA follows: TGTGCCTGGAGTTATGGCGGGGGGCTCTACGAGCAGTACTTC. The encoded protein is CAWSYGGGLYEQYF.